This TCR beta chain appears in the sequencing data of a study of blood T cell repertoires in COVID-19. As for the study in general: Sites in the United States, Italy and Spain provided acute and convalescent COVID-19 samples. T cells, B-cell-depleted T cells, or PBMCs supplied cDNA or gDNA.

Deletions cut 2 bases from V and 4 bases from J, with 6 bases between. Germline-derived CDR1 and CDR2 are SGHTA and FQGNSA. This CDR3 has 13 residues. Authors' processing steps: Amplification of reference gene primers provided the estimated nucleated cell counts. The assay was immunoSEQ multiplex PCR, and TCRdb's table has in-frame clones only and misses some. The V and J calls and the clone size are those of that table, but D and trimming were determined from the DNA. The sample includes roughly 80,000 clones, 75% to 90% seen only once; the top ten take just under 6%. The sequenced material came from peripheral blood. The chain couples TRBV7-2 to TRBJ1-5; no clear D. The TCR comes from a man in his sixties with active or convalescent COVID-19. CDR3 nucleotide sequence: TGTGCCAGCAGCTTATTTGAGAATCAGCCCCAGCATTTT. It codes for CASSLFENQPQHF.